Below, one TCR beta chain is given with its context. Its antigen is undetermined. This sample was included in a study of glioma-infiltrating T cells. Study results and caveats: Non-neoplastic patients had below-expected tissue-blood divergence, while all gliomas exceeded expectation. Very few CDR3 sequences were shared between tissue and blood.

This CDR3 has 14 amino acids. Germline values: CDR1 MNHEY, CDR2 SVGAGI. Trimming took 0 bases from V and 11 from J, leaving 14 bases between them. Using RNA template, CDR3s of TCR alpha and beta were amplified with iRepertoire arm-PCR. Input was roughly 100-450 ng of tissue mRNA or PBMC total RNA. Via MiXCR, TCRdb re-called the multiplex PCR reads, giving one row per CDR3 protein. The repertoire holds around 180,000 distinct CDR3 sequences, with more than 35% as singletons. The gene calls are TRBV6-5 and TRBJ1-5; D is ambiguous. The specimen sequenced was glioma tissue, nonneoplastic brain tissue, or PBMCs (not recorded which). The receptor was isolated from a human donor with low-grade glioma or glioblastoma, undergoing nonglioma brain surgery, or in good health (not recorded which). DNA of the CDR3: TGTGCCAGCAGTTACTCCCAGATCAATAAGGCCCAGCATTTT. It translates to CASSYSQINKAQHF.